A single T cell receptor (beta chain) is shown here with its context. In its sample, this clonotype was seen once. Its recognized antigen is unknown. Base quality data are lacking; no much larger clone is found one base away. One read alone makes for weak evidence. This specimen comes from a study of T cell repertoires in cytomegalovirus infection (dated by TCRdb to the late 2010s). For the wider study: The peptide stimulations were aimed at well-studied HLA-B-restricted epitopes as well as recently identified HLA-C-restricted CMV epitopes, whose presentation resists viral immunomodulation. Because public TCR beta signatures pointed to carriage of CMV infection together with the matching HLA type, the HLA type of each donor mattered for the analysis.

CDR1 and CDR2 were assigned from the germline V gene (reference sequence) as MNHEY and SMNVEV. From cysteine to phenylalanine, the CDR3 is 13 amino acids long. Only the CDR3 DNA stays, 39 bases, in frame from base 1. V lost 6 bases and J lost 5 bases; the stretch between them is 13 bases long. The meaning of the sample's treatment or condition label: in vitro stimulation with specific CMV peptide epitopes to enrich CMV-specific T cells. What the research found in general, with its limitations: Carriers of CMV infection plus the relevant HLA type were discriminated by the cumulative frequency of public TCR beta family members in the study cohort and in an independent roughly 380-donor cohort. The ex vivo response was dominated by HLA-C-restricted CMV-specific TCR beta clonotypes, which also provided the single most frequent clonotype in two of eight donors.

TCRdb shows the sequencer as Illumina HiSeq 1500. The public reads were quality trimmed at Q25 with fastp and then assembled into clones with MiXCR by TCRdb, keeping productive beta chains. Each CDR3 protein gets just one entry, which takes the most common genes and DNA from the rows behind it. The sample has around 750,000 distinct CDR3 sequences on record, over 25% of them singletons. The top ten clonotypes cover around 12% of the sample. This TCR was recovered from a human donor in good health (CMV status not recorded). Some clones in this sample may be carry-over from other donors' samples. The sequencing used cultured CD8+ T cells from PBMCs, collected from culture after CMV antigen stimulation. Rearrangement joined TRBV27 to TRBJ1-1; too little of a D gene remains to name it. The CDR3 loop reads CASSYRDWTEAFF. The nucleotide sequence reads TGTGCCAGCAGCTATAGGGATTGGACTGAAGCTTTCTTT.